The source of this T cell receptor (beta chain) is a study of blood T cell repertoires in COVID-19. Study details: Researchers got acute and convalescent COVID-19 samples from the United States, Italy and Spain. From T cells, B-cell-depleted T cells, or PBMCs came the material, which was cDNA or gDNA.

CDR1 is SGHDT, CDR2 YYEEEE, per germline. V was pared by 2 bases and J by 0 bases, with 6 bases between. The CDR3 has 13 residues. In the original processing: Amplification with reference gene primers provided the estimates of nucleated cell counts. Sequencing used immunoSEQ multiplex PCR; TCRdb keeps in-frame clones, though not all of them. V and J calls and clone size come straight from that table; D and trimming were deduced from the DNA. The profile shows tens of thousands of clones, approximately 85% of them singletons. The TCR originated in a human donor in a cohort sampled during active COVID-19. Material for sequencing was peripheral blood. This chain links TRBV5-6 with TRBJ2-7; D gene ambiguous. In nucleotides, the CDR3 is TGTGCCAGCAGCTTTCCGAGCTCCTACGAGCAGTACTTC. It yields the protein CASSFPSSYEQYF.